The source of this TCR beta chain is a study of STAT5B mutations in CD4+ large granular lymphocyte leukemia (dated by TCRdb to the early 2020s). For the wider study: Among the healthy controls, the CDR3 'QG' motif was associated with a particular HLA allele. The study compared the TCRbeta repertoires of patients with CD4+ T-cell large granular lymphocyte leukemia against those of healthy blood donors. The purity of purified fractions was confirmed by flow cytometry on FACSCanto II or FACSVerse to exceed 95% among lymphocytes. The paper as a whole reports these results and caveats: Enrichment of TRBV06-family usage was observed among the top patient clones (8/27) relative to healthy controls (2/35). Compared with healthy CD4+ repertoires, CD4-sorted patient repertoires appeared more clonal, and this difference remained even after the putative leukemic clones were removed. Main leukemic clonotypes were private to each patient, although roughly 26% of the main leukemic clonotypes were found at low frequency in the non-leukemic repertoires of other patients. The data were not HLA-matched, and the higher clonality in CD4+ T-LGLL than in CD8+ T-LGLL could be due to the relatively small sample size.

Cut back by 1 base and 12 bases, the V and J ends lie 16 bases apart. Taken from the germline V gene, the CDR1 and CDR2 loops are LGHNA and YNFKEQ. From the cysteine up to the phenylalanine, the CDR3 has a length of 13 residues. CDR3 DNA is the only sequence kept; it has 39 bases, read in frame from the first base. The healthy control group was made up of around 38 blood donors, and the Finnish Red Cross blood service supplied their buffy coats. All TCR-sequenced material derived from peripheral blood: patient blood samples and healthy donor buffy coats. Peripheral blood mononuclear cells were isolated by Ficoll-Hypaque gradient centrifugation. CD4+ cells were purified magnetically from the buffy coats of healthy controls. Genomic DNA was extracted using the Gentra Puregene Cell and Tissue kit, and a Qubit 2.0 fluorometer was used to quantify it. TCRbeta rearrangements were sequenced from genomic DNA using the immunoSEQ assay at survey resolution. Processing in the source paper ran as follows. A lowest detectable productive clonotype frequency of 2.59 x 10-5 was observed in the TCR sequencing data. Only productive TCRbeta rearrangements, defined as complete and in-frame sequences, were included in the analyses. Clonality for each sample was calculated as Simpson clonality in the immunoSEQ Analyzer version 3.0. Based on frequency, clones were grouped as very rare, small, medium, large (1-20%) or hyperexpanded (>20%). OLGA 1.2.3 estimated generation probabilities, VDJtools produced V-gene circos plots, VDJdb was queried for specificities, and GLIPH identified CDR3 motifs. TCRdb re-hosts the immuneACCESS table, in-frame sequences only. Its copies lack some clones; in the studies checked, an unresolved V gene accounts for under half of them, and the cause for the rest is not known. V, J and clone size reflect that table, while D and trimming were determined from the DNA. The table for this sample lists 45,000 or so clones; around 85% of them were counted only once. The top ten constitute 2.5% to 3% of the sample.

Details on this clone: Its antigen is still unknown. The sample holds no much larger clone one base away, and base qualities are not on file.

The sequence joins TRBV4-2 to TRBJ2-7; a confident D gene designation cannot be given. The sequence came from a human donor in good health. Source material: CD4+ T cells from blood buffy coats. The nucleotide sequence reads as follows: TGTGCCAGCAGCCAAGCAATAGCAGACCCCCGGTACTTC. Translated, it gives CASSQAIADPRYF.